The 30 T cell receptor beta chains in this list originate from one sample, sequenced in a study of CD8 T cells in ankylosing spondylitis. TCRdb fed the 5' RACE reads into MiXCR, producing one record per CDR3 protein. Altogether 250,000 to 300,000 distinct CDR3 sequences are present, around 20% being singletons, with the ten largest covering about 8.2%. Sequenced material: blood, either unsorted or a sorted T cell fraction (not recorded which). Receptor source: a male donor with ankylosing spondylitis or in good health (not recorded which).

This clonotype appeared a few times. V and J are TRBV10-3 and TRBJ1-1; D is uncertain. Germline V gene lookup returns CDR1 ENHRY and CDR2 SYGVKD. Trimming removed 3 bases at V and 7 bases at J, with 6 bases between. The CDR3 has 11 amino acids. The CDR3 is CAISDGFEAFF. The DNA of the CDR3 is TGTGCCATCAGTGACGGGTTTGAAGCTTTCTTT.

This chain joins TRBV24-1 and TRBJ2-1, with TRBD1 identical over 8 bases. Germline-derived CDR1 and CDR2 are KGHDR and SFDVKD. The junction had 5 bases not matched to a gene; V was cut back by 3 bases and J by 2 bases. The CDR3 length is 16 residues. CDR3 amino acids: CATSDRQGTTYNEQFF. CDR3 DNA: TGTGCCACCAGTGATCGACAGGGGACAACCTACAATGAGCAGTTCTTC.

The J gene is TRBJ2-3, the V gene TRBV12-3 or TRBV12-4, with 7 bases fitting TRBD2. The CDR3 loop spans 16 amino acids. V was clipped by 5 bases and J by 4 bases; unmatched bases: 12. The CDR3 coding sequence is TGTGCCAGCAGTATCCTCGGCGGGGGAGGTGCAGATACGCAGTATTTT. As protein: CASSILGGGGADTQYF.

The CDR3 DNA reads as TGTGCCAGCAGCCGCGGAGCGGGAGGGAGCTCCTACAATGAGCAGTTCTTC. This sequence encodes CASSRGAGGSSYNEQFF. The chain combines TRBV7-8 with TRBJ2-1; 10 bases fit TRBD2. J was trimmed by 0 bases and V by 5 bases; bases with no gene match: 7. CDR1 is SGHVS, CDR2 FQNEAQ, per germline. The CDR3 sequence is 17 residues long.

The CDR3 bases are TGTGCCAGCAGTGAAGGTAAAACCTACGAGCAGTACGTC. Its translation: CASSEGKTYEQYV. This rearrangement joins TRBV6-1 to TRBJ2-7; D is undetermined. The V gene's germline CDR1 is MNHNS and CDR2 SASEGT. The CDR3 has 13 amino acids. V dropped 1 base and J dropped 2 bases, with 6 bases sitting between them.

The CDR3 bases are TGTGCCAGCAGTTTTGGTACTAGCGGGACGGGGAGGAACACCGGGGAGCTGTTTTTT. Translating it yields CASSFGTSGTGRNTGELFF. The genes are TRBV12-3 or TRBV12-4 and TRBJ2-2, with 10 bases lining up with TRBD2. Trimming at V came to 3 bases and at J to 1 base, leaving 11 bases not matched to a gene. The CDR3 covers 19 residues.

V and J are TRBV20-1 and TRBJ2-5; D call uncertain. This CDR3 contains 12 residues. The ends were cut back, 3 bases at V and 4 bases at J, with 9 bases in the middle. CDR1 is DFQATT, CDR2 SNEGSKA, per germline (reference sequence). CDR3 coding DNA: TGCAGTGCTAGTCAAACCCCAGAGACCCAGTACTTC. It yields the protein CSASQTPETQYF.

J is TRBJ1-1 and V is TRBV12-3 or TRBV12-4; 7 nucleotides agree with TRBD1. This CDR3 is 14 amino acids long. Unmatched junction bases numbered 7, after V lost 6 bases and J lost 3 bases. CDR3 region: CASSQITGDTEAFF. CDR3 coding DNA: TGTGCCAGCAGCCAAATCACAGGGGACACTGAAGCTTTCTTT.

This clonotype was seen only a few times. The CDR3 reads CSASGGASNEQFF. Written as DNA, the CDR3 is TGCAGTGCTAGCGGGGGGGCCTCTAATGAGCAGTTCTTC. This sequence joins TRBV20-1 and TRBJ2-1; 8 bases fit TRBD2. The junction had 5 bases not matched to a gene; V was cut back by 3 bases and J by 7 bases. The CDR3 covers 13 residues. Germline CDR1 reads DFQATT; CDR2 reads SNEGSKA (reference sequence).

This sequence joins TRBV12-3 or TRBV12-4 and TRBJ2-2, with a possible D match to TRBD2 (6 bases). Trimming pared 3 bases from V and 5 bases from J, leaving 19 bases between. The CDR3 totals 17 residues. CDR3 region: CASSFGIGGRETGELFF. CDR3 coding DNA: TGTGCCAGCAGTTTTGGGATTGGGGGGAGAGAGACCGGGGAGCTGTTTTTT.

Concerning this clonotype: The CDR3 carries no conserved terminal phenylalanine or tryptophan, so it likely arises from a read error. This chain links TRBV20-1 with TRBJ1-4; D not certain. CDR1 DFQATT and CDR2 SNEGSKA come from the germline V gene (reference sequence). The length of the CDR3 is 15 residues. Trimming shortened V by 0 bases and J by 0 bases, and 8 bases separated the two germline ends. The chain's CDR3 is CSARDIAATNEKLFL. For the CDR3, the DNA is TGCAGTGCTAGAGACATTGCAGCAACTAATGAAAAACTGTTTTTA.

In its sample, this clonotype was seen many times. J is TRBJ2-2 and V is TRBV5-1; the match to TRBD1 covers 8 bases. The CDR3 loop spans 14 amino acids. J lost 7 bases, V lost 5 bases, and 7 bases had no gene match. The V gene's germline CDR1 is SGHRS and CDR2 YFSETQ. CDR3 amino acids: CASRNPGGFGELFF. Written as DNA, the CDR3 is TGCGCCAGCAGGAACCCAGGGGGCTTCGGGGAGCTGTTTTTT.

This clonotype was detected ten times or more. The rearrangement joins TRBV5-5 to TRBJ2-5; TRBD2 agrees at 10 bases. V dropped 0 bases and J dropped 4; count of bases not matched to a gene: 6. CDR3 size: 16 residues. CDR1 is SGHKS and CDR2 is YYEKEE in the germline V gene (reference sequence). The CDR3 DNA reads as TGTGCCAGCAGCTTGGGGGCTAGCGGGGGCCTAGAGACCCAGTACTTC. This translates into CASSLGASGGLETQYF.

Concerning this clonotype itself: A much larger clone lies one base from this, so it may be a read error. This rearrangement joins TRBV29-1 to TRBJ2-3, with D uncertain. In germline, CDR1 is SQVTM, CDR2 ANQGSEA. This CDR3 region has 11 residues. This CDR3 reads CNVTAGDTQYF. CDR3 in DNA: TGCAACGTAACGGCCGGAGATACGCAGTATTTT.

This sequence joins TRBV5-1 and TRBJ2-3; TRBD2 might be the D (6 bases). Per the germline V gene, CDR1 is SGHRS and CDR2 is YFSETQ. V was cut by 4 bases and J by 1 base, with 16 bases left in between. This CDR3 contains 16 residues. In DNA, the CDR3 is TGCGCCAGCAGCCCGTCCCTAGCGACCGGCACAGATACGCAGTATTTT. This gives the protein CASSPSLATGTDTQYF.

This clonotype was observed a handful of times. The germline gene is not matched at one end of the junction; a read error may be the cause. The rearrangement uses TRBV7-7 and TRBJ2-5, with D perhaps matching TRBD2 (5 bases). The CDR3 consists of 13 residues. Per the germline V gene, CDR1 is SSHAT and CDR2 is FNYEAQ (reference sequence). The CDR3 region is CASSFGSSETQYF. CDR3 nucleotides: TGTGCTAGCAGCTTCGGGTCTAGCGAGACCCAGTACTTC. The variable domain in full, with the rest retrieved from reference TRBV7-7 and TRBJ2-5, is GAGVSQSPRYKVTKRGQDVTLRCDPISSHATLYWYQQALGQGPEFLTYFNYEAQPDKSGLPSDRFSAERPEGSISTLTIQRTEQRDSAMYRCASSFGSSETQYFGPGTRLLVL.

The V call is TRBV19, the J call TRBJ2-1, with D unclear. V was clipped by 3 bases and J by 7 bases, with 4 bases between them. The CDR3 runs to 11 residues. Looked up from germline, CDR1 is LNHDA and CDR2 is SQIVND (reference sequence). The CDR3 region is CASSMSNEQFF. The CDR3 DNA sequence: TGTGCCAGTAGTATGTCGAATGAGCAGTTCTTC.

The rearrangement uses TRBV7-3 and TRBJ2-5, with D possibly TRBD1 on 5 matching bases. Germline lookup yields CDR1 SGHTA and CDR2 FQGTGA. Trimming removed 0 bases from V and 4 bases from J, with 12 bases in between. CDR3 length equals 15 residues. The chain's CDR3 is CASSLTMGLGETQYF. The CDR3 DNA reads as TGTGCCAGCAGCTTAACGATGGGGCTGGGAGAGACCCAGTACTTC. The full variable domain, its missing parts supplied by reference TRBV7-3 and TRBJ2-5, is GAGVSQTPSNKVTEKGKYVELRCDPISGHTALYWYRQSLGQGPEFLIYFQGTGAADDSGLPNDRFFAVRPEGSVSTLKIQRTERGDSAVYLCASSLTMGLGETQYFGPGTRLLVL.

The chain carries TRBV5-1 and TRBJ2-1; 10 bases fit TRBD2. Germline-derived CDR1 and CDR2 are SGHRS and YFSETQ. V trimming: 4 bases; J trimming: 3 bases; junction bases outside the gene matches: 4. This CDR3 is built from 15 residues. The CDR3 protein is CASSTTSGYYNEQFF. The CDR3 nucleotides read TGCGCCAGCAGCACGACTAGCGGGTACTACAATGAGCAGTTCTTC.

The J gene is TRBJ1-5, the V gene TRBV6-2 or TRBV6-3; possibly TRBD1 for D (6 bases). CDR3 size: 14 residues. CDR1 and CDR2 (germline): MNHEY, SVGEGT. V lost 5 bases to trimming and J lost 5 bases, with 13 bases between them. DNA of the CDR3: TGTGCCAGCAGTCCGGGGGGGGCGTATCAGCCCCAGCATTTT. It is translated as CASSPGGAYQPQHF.

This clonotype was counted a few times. The DNA for the CDR3 is TGTGCCAGCAGCAAGGGGACTGAGAACACTGAAGCTTTCTTT. Translated, it gives CASSKGTENTEAFF. The chain uses TRBV3-1 and TRBJ1-1; tentatively, D is TRBD1 (5 bases). Germline assignment: CDR1 LGHDT and CDR2 YNNKEL (reference sequence). The germline V and J ends were trimmed by 5 bases and 1 base, with 11 bases remaining between them. This CDR3 has 14 amino acids.

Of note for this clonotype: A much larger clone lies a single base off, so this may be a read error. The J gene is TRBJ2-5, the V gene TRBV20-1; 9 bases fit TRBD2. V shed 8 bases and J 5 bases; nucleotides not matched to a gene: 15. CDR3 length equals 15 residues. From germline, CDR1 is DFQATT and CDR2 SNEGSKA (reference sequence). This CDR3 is CSSPPAGTSRETQYF. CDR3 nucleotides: TGCAGTTCTCCTCCCGCCGGGACTAGCCGGGAGACCCAGTACTTC.

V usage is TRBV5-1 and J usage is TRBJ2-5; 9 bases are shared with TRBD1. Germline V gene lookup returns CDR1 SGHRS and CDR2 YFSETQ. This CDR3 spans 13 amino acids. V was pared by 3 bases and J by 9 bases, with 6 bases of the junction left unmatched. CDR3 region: CASSSRQGEAQYF. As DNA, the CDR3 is TGCGCCAGCAGCTCGCGACAGGGGGAGGCCCAGTACTTC.

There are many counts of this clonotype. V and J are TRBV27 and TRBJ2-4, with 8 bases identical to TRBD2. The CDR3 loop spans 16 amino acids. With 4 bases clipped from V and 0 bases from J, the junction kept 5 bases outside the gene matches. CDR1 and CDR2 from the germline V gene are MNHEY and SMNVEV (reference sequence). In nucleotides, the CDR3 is TGTGCCAGCAGTTCCCTGACTAGCGAAGCCAAAAACATTCAGTACTTC. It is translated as CASSSLTSEAKNIQYF.

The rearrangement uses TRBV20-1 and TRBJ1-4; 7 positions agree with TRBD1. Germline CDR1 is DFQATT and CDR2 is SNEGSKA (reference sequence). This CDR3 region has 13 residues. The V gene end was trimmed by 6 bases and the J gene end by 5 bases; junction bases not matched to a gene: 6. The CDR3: CSAPGQTNEKLFF. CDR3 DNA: TGCAGTGCCCCGGGACAGACGAATGAAAAACTGTTTTTT.

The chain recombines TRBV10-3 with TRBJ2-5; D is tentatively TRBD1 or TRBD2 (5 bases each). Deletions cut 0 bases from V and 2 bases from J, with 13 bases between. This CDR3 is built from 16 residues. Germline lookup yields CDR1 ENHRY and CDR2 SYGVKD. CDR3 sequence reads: CAISESFGTEQETQYF. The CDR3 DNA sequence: TGTGCCATCAGTGAGTCGTTTGGGACGGAACAAGAGACCCAGTACTTC.

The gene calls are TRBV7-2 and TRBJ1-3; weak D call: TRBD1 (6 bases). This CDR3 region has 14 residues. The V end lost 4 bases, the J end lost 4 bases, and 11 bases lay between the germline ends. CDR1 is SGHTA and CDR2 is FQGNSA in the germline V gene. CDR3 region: CASSYRAGGNTIYF. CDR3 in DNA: TGTGCCAGCAGCTACAGGGCAGGGGGAAACACCATATATTTT.

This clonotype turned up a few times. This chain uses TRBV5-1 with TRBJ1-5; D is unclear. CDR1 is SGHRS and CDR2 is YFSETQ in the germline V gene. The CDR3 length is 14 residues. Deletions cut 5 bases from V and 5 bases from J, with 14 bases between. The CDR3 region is CASRGGLVDQPQHF. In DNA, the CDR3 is TGCGCCAGCAGGGGAGGGCTAGTCGATCAGCCCCAGCATTTT.

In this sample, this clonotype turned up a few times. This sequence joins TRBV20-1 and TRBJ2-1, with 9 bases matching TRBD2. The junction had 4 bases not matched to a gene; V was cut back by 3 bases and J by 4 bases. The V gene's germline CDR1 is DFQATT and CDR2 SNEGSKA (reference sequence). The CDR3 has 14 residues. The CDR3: CSARTSGLYNEQFF. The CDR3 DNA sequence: TGCAGTGCTAGGACTAGCGGACTATACAATGAGCAGTTCTTC.

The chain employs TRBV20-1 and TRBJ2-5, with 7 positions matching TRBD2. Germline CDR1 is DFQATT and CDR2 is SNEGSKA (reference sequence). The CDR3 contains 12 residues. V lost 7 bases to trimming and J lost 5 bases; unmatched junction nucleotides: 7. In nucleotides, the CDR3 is TGCAGTGTCCTAGAGCGGGGTGAGACCCAGTACTTC. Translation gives CSVLERGETQYF.